The 10 T cell receptor beta chains listed next were all sequenced from one sample in a study of blood T cell repertoires in COVID-19. The method was immunoSEQ multiplex PCR; TCRdb's version includes in-frame clones alone and lacks a portion of them. The table lists fewer than 300,000 clones, around 89% of them singletons. Sequencing was carried out using peripheral blood. The source is a woman aged 40 to 55 who had recovered from COVID-19.

The count of this clone is one. The chain has TRBV2 and TRBJ2-2; possibly TRBD2 for D (5 bases). CDR1 is SNHLY and CDR2 is FYNNEI in the germline V gene. V lost 2 bases to trimming and J lost 0 bases, with 10 bases between them. The CDR3 contains 16 residues. The CDR3 region is CASSERLHANTGELFF. CDR3 sequence (DNA): TGTGCCAGCAGTGAACGACTACACGCGAACACCGGGGAGCTGTTTTTT.

The rearrangement joins TRBV11-2 to TRBJ2-2, with D possibly matching TRBD2 (7 bases). This CDR3 spans 18 amino acids. V was clipped by 5 bases and J by 6 bases, with 25 bases between them. Germline values: CDR1 SGHAT, CDR2 FQNNGV. CDR3 region: CASSLRRGSTGRAGELFF. For the CDR3, the DNA is TGTGCCAGCAGCCTACGACGGGGTAGTACAGGGAGGGCCGGGGAGCTGTTTTTT.

J is TRBJ2-7 and V is TRBV18; 7 nucleotides line up with TRBD1. V lost 8 bases to trimming and J lost 7 bases; unmatched junction nucleotides: 8. This CDR3 has 12 residues. Germline lookup yields CDR1 KGHSH and CDR2 LQKENI. In DNA form, the CDR3 reads TGTGCCAGCACAGGGGCCAGTGGGGAGCAGTACTTC. It specifies CASTGASGEQYF.

This sequence joins TRBV6-5 and TRBJ2-7; 8 bases line up with TRBD2. Germline V gives CDR1 MNHEY, CDR2 SVGAGI. CDR3 length: 14 residues. The junction had 7 bases not matched to a gene; V was cut back by 8 bases and J by 1 base. The CDR3 sequence: CASLTTSESYEQYF. For the CDR3, the DNA is TGTGCCAGCTTGACGACTAGCGAATCCTACGAGCAGTACTTC.

The gene calls are TRBV6-5 and TRBJ2-7, with 9 bases aligning to TRBD2. V was clipped by 6 bases and J by 1 base; unmatched bases: 7. Germline V lookup: CDR1 MNHEY, CDR2 SVGAGI. The CDR3 has 15 residues. Here the CDR3 DNA reads TGTGCCAGCAGGGACACGGCGGGAGGGTCCTACGAGCAGTACTTC. It is translated as CASRDTAGGSYEQYF.

This clone came up a few times. CDR3 in amino acids: CASSLVGQPGLNSNQPQHF. The DNA of the CDR3 is TGTGCCAGCAGCTTAGTTGGGCAGCCAGGACTCAATAGCAATCAGCCCCAGCATTTT. This chain connects TRBV7-8 to TRBJ1-5; D gene ambiguous. Germline V lookup: CDR1 SGHVS, CDR2 FQNEAQ. V was shortened by 1 base and J by 0 bases, with 19 bases between the two germline ends. This CDR3 spans 19 amino acids.

The rearrangement uses TRBV5-4 and TRBJ1-4; D is possibly TRBD1 (5 bases). Germline V gives CDR1 SGHNT, CDR2 YYREEE (reference sequence). CDR3 length: 17 residues. Trimming pared 4 bases from V and 0 bases from J, leaving 16 bases between. CDR3: CASSPGGRSTTNEKLFF. Here the CDR3 DNA reads TGTGCCAGCAGCCCGGGGGGGAGGAGTACAACTAATGAAAAACTGTTTTTT.

The V and J genes are TRBV9 and TRBJ2-3; 9 nucleotides line up with TRBD2. V lost 4 bases, J lost 3 bases, and 9 bases stayed unmatched. The CDR3 consists of 16 residues. The germline CDR1 and CDR2 sequences are SGDLS and YYNGEE. The CDR3 protein is CASSTGLAATTDTQYF. The CDR3 DNA reads as TGTGCCAGCAGCACGGGACTAGCCGCAACGACAGATACGCAGTATTTT.

The chain links TRBV24-1 to TRBJ2-1; 9 bases match TRBD2. Per germline, CDR1 KGHDR and CDR2 SFDVKD. Unmatched junction bases numbered 5, after V lost 0 bases and J lost 6 bases. The CDR3 is 16 residues long. This chain's CDR3 is CATSDLRASGANEQFF. CDR3 in DNA: TGTGCCACCAGTGATTTGAGGGCTAGCGGGGCCAATGAGCAGTTCTTC.

The chain carries TRBV6-7 and TRBJ2-7, with D tentatively TRBD2 (6 bases). TRBV6-7 is marked as an open reading frame, function uncertain. Trimming cost V 2 bases and J 2 bases, with 28 bases left between them. The CDR3 loop spans 20 amino acids. CDR3 nucleotides: TGTGCCAGCAGTTACACGAGACCGGGACTTAGAAGGGGCAGCCCCTACGAGCAGTACGTC. This sequence encodes CASSYTRPGLRRGSPYEQYV.